Presented here are 18 T cell receptor beta chains from one specimen sequenced in a study of blood T cell repertoires in COVID-19. Profiling relied on immunoSEQ multiplex PCR, and the TCRdb table lists in-frame clones only, not all of them. The sample consists of over 55,000 clones, about 88% of them appearing once. Material for sequencing was peripheral blood. These receptors were taken from a human donor in a cohort sampled during active COVID-19.

The chain is built from TRBV10-3 and TRBJ2-7, with 11 bases fitting TRBD1. CDR3 length: 13 amino acids. V lost 6 bases to trimming and J lost 6 bases; unmatched junction nucleotides: 4. Germline lookup yields CDR1 ENHRY and CDR2 SYGVKD. The CDR3 DNA sequence: TGTGCCATCAGGGGGACAGGGGGTGGCGAGCAGTACTTC. The encoded protein is CAIRGTGGGEQYF.

The chain links TRBV7-8 to TRBJ2-5; unclear D gene. Germline V gene lookup returns CDR1 SGHVS and CDR2 FQNEAQ. The CDR3 length is 15 residues. V was trimmed by 1 base and J by 2 bases, leaving 11 bases between them. The CDR3 DNA reads TGTGCCAGCAGCTTAGGTCAAGTTAGTCAAGAGACCCAGTACTTC. Its translation: CASSLGQVSQETQYF.

V is TRBV27 and J is TRBJ2-2; TRBD2 aligns across 9 bases. V gave up 11 bases and J gave up 1 base; unmatched junction bases: 11. Germline loops: CDR1 MNHEY, CDR2 SMNVEV (reference sequence). The CDR3 contains 16 residues. CDR3 sequence reads: CAAGVRGRENTGELFF. The CDR3 DNA is TGTGCCGCAGGGGTTCGCGGGAGGGAGAACACCGGGGAGCTGTTTTTT.

This sequence joins TRBV19 and TRBJ2-7; possible D gene TRBD2, 6 bases. Germline assignment: CDR1 LNHDA and CDR2 SQIVND (reference sequence). The CDR3 is 11 amino acids. Trimming removed 10 bases from V and 3 bases from J, with 10 bases in between. The CDR3 protein is CATAGRYEQYF. In DNA form, the CDR3 reads TGTGCCACTGCGGGGCGCTACGAGCAGTACTTC.

The V gene is TRBV2, the J gene TRBJ2-5, with 7 bases matching TRBD2. CDR3 length equals 13 residues. CDR1 and CDR2 from the germline V gene are SNHLY and FYNNEI. The CDR3 sequence: CARRLAAQETQYF. CDR3 nucleotide sequence: TGTGCGCGGCGGCTAGCGGCTCAAGAGACCCAGTACTTC.

This clone was found many times. This chain connects TRBV29-1 to TRBJ2-3; TRBD2 matches 12 bases. Germline-derived CDR1 and CDR2 are SQVTM and ANQGSEA. The CDR3 is 16 amino acids. V gave up 5 bases and J gave up 4 bases; unmatched junction bases: 10. The DNA for the CDR3 is TGCAGCGTTCACTCGGCGACTAGCGGGAGTGCAGATACGCAGTATTTT. Its protein product is CSVHSATSGSADTQYF.

This clone was counted a few times. This chain uses TRBV7-9 with TRBJ1-1, with D maybe TRBD1 (6 bases). Trimming pared 3 bases from V and 0 bases from J, leaving 14 bases between. Germline CDR1 reads SEHNR; CDR2 reads FQNEAQ (reference sequence). This CDR3 comprises 16 residues. Written as DNA, the CDR3 is TGTGCCAGCAGCTTCCTAACAGGGACCCTGAACACTGAAGCTTTCTTT. It specifies CASSFLTGTLNTEAFF.

The chain links TRBV29-1 to TRBJ2-3; the D is unclear. Germline V gene sequence: CDR1 SQVTM, CDR2 ANQGSEA. CDR3 size: 13 residues. Trimming took off 8 bases at V and 4 bases at J, with 16 bases between the two ends. CDR3 amino acids: CSSRPRWADTQYF. CDR3 DNA sequence: TGCAGCTCGCGGCCCCGCTGGGCAGATACGCAGTATTTT.

This clone has a single count. J is TRBJ1-6 and V is TRBV30; 7 bases map to TRBD1. Germline loops: CDR1 GTSNPN, CDR2 SVGIG (reference sequence). Germline trimming cut 0 bases from V and 3 bases from J; bases unmatched to any gene: 14. The CDR3 spans 19 residues. The CDR3 DNA reads as TGTGCCTGGAGTGTACGAGGGGGCGCCCGCGGTAACTATAATTCACCCCTCCACTTT. It specifies CAWSVRGGARGNYNSPLHF.

The chain has TRBV7-8 and TRBJ2-5; a weak D match, TRBD1 (6 bases). The CDR3 has 14 amino acids. Germline CDR1 SGHVS, CDR2 FQNEAQ. V gave up 1 base and J gave up 6 bases, with 12 bases separating them. DNA of the CDR3: TGTGCCAGCAGCTTAGGGGTGGGGGCACAGACCCAGTACTTC. This encodes CASSLGVGAQTQYF.

The V gene is TRBV11-2, the J gene TRBJ2-3, with 10 bases aligning to TRBD2. J lost 3 bases, V lost 7 bases, and 16 bases had no gene match. CDR1 and CDR2 (germline): SGHAT, FQNNGV. This CDR3 region has 18 residues. DNA for the CDR3: TGTGCCAGCACCTCAGGGGCCCGGACTAGCGGTGGAACAGATACGCAGTATTTT. Its protein is CASTSGARTSGGTDTQYF. The complete variable domain, with remaining parts taken from reference TRBV11-2 and TRBJ2-3, reads EAGVAQSPRYKIIEKRQSVAFWCNPISGHATLYWYQQILGQGPKLLIQFQNNGVVDDSQLPKDRFSAERLKGVDSTLKIQPAKLEDSAVYLCASTSGARTSGGTDTQYFGPGTRLTVL.

The gene calls are TRBV7-8 and TRBJ1-2; a possible D gene is TRBD1 (5 bases). V was pared by 6 bases and J by 1 base, with 24 bases between. The CDR3 has 18 residues. Germline V lookup: CDR1 SGHVS, CDR2 FQNEAQ. The DNA for the CDR3 is TGTGCCAGCAGTGCAGAAGACCCCAGGGTTTACTTTAACTATGGCTACACCTTC. It codes for CASSAEDPRVYFNYGYTF.

This rearrangement joins TRBV6-2 or TRBV6-3 to TRBJ1-2; 7 bases are a match to TRBD1. CDR1 is MNHEY, CDR2 SVGEGT, per germline. V dropped 4 bases and J dropped 2; count of bases not matched to a gene: 4. The CDR3 runs 14 residues. The CDR3 reads CASSWTGMNYGYTF. The CDR3 DNA follows: TGTGCCAGCAGTTGGACAGGCATGAACTATGGCTACACCTTC.

The chain is built from TRBV5-1 and TRBJ2-2; D possibly corresponds to TRBD1 (6 bases). Between the trimmed V and J ends, which lost 2 bases and 4 bases, there was a span of 18 bases. Germline V gene lookup returns CDR1 SGHRS and CDR2 YFSETQ. The CDR3 covers 17 residues. CDR3 region: CASSFGYRVSSTGELFF. CDR3 nucleotide sequence: TGCGCCAGCAGCTTCGGATACAGGGTTTCGAGCACCGGGGAGCTGTTTTTT. The full variable domain, its missing parts supplied by reference TRBV5-1 and TRBJ2-2, is KAGVTQTPRYLIKTRGQQVTLSCSPISGHRSVSWYQQTPGQGLQFLFEYFSETQRNKGNFPGRFSGRQFSNSRSEMNVSTLELGDSALYLCASSFGYRVSSTGELFFGEGSRLTVL.

In its sample, this clone was seen once. The rearrangement uses TRBV6-5 and TRBJ1-2; D is uncertain. CDR3 length equals 12 residues. V dropped 6 bases and J dropped 8 bases, with 13 bases sitting between them. Germline V gene data show CDR1 as MNHEY and CDR2 as SVGAGI. CDR3 sequence: CASRNSRRGYTF. The CDR3 coding sequence is TGTGCCAGCAGAAACAGCCGAAGAGGCTACACCTTC.

This chain connects TRBV27 to TRBJ2-2, with 10 bases identical to TRBD2. Germline values: CDR1 MNHEY, CDR2 SMNVEV (reference sequence). The trim removed 6 bases at V and 0 bases at J, leaving 4 bases unmatched. CDR3 length: 16 residues. CDR3 region: CASRNSGRTNTGELFF. CDR3 DNA: TGTGCCAGCAGAAATAGCGGGAGGACGAACACCGGGGAGCTGTTTTTT.

This clone was seen just once. The chain employs TRBV28 and TRBJ2-7; the D gene is possibly TRBD2 (6 bases). The length of the CDR3 is 19 residues. CDR1 and CDR2 (germline): MDHEN, SYDVKM. Trimming removed 4 bases at V and 2 bases at J, with 27 bases between. The CDR3 is CASSSRDEKKAWPTYEQYF. CDR3 coding DNA: TGTGCCAGCAGTTCGCGGGACGAGAAAAAAGCATGGCCTACCTACGAGCAGTACTTC.

The chain combines TRBV15 with TRBJ1-4; D gene unclear. The germline CDR1 and CDR2 sequences are LNHNV and YYDKDF (reference sequence). V was trimmed by 0 bases and J by 8 bases, leaving 16 bases between them. The CDR3 sequence is 16 residues long. CDR3 amino acids: CATSREVTALGEKLFF. The CDR3 coding sequence is TGTGCCACCAGCAGAGAGGTGACGGCTTTGGGCGAAAAACTGTTTTTT.